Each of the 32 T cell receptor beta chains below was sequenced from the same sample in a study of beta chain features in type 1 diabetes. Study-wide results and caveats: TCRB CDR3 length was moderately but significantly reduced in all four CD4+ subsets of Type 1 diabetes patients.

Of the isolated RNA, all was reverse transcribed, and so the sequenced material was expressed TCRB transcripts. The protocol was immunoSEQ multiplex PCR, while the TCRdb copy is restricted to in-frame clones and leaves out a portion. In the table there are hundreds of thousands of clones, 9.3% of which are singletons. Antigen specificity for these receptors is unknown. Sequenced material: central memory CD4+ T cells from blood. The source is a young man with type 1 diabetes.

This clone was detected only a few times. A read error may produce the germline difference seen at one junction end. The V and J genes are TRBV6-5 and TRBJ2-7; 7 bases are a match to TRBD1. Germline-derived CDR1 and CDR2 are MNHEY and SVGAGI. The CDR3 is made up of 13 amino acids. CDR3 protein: CASSGDRDTEQYF. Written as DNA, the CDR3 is TGCGCCAGCAGTGGAGACAGGGATACCGAGCAGTACTTC.

The CDR3, as DNA: TGTGCCAGCCCAACCGGCGGACTACTACCGAATACGCAGTATTTT. As protein: CASPTGGLLPNTQYF. V usage is TRBV7-6 and J usage is TRBJ2-3; D is possibly TRBD2 (6 bases). The CDR3 extends over 15 amino acids. CDR1 and CDR2 (germline): SGHVS, FNYEAQ. V gave up 8 bases and J gave up 7 bases, with 22 bases separating them.

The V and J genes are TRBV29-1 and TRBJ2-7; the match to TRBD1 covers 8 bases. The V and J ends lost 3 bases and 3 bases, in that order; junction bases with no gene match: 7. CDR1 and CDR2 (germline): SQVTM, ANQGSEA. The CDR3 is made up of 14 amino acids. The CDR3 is CSVDVTGVNYEQYF. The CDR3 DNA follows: TGCAGCGTTGACGTGACAGGGGTTAACTACGAGCAGTACTTC.

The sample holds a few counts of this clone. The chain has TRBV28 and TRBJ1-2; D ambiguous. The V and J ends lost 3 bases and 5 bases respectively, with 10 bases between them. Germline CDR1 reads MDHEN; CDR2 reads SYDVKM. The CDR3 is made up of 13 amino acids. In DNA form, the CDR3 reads TGTGCCAGCAGTTTGCCCCGCCAGTATGGCTACACCTTC. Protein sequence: CASSLPRQYGYTF.

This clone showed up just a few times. The CDR3 nucleotides read TGTGCCAGCAGTCGACCCGGGACAGAAATGATCACCCTCCACTTT. Translating it yields CASSRPGTEMITLHF. J is TRBJ1-6 and V is TRBV28, with TRBD1 matching 7 bases. The CDR3 has 15 amino acids. The V gene's germline CDR1 is MDHEN and CDR2 SYDVKM. V shed 5 bases, J shed 14 bases, and the junction held 15 bases outside the gene matches.

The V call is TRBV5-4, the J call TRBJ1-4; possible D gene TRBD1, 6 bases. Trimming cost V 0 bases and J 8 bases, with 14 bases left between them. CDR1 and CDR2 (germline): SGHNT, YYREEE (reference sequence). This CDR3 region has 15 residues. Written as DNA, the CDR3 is TGTGCCAGCAGCTTGGCTCAGGGGCAGAACGAAAAACTGTTTTTT. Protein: CASSLAQGQNEKLFF.

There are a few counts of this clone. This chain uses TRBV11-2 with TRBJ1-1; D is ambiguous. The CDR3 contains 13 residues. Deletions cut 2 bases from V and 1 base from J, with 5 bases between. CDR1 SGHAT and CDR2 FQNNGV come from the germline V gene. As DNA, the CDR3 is TGTGCCAGCAGCTTAAGGAGGAACACTGAAGCTTTCTTT. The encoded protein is CASSLRRNTEAFF.

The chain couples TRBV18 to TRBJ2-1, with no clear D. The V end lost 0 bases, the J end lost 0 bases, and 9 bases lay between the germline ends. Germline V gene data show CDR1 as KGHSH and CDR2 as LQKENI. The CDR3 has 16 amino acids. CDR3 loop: CASSPPVGNSYNEQFF. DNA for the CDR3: TGTGCCAGCTCACCACCGGTGGGGAACTCCTACAATGAGCAGTTCTTC.

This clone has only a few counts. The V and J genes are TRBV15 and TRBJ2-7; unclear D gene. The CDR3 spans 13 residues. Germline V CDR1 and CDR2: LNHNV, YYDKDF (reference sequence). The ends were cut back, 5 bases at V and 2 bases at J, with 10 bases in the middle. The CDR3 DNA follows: TGTGCCACCAGCGAGGCGTCGACCTACGAGCAGTACTTC. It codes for CATSEASTYEQYF.

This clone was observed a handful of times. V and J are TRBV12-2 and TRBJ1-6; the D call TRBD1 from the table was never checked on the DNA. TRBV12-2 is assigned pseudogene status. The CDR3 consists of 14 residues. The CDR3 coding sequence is TGTGCAAGTCGTTGTGGACAGTGGAATTCACCCCTCCACTTT. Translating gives CASRCGQWNSPLHF.

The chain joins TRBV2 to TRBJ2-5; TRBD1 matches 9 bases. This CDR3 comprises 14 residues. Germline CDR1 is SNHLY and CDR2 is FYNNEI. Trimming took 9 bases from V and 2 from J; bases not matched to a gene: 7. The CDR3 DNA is TGTGCCAGTTACGGCGGACAGGGGCAAGAGACCCAGTACTTC. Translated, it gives CASYGGQGQETQYF.

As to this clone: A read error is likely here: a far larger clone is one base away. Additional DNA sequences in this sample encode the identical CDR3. CDR3 nucleotides: TGTGCCAGCAGCTTGGGACAGCAAGAGACCCAGTACTTC. Its protein is CASSLGQQETQYF. The rearrangement joins TRBV5-6 to TRBJ2-5; D is perhaps TRBD1 (5 bases). The V gene lost 0 bases and the J gene lost 2 bases, with 5 bases spanning the gap. Germline V CDR1 and CDR2: SGHDT, YYEEEE. The CDR3 extends over 13 amino acids. Using reference TRBV5-6 and TRBJ2-5 for the parts outside the CDR3, the full variable domain is DAGVTQSPTHLIKTRGQQVTLRCSPKSGHDTVSWYQQALGQGPQFIFQYYEEEERQRGNFPDRFSGHQFPNYSSELNVNALLLGDSALYLCASSLGQQETQYFGPGTRLLVL.

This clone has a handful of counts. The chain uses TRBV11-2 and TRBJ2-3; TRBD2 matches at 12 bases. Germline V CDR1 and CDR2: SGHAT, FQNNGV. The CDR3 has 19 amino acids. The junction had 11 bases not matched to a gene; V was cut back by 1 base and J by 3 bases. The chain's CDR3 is CASSLVGRRTSGVTDTQYF. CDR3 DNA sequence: TGTGCCAGCAGCTTAGTCGGGAGACGGACTAGCGGGGTTACAGATACGCAGTATTTT.

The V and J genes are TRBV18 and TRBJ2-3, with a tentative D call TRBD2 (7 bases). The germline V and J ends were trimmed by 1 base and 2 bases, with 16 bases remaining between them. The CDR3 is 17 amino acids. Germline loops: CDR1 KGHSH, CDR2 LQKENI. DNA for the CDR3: TGTGCCAGCTCACCACGGGTCGGGGGGCCAGACACAGATACGCAGTATTTT. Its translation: CASSPRVGGPDTDTQYF.

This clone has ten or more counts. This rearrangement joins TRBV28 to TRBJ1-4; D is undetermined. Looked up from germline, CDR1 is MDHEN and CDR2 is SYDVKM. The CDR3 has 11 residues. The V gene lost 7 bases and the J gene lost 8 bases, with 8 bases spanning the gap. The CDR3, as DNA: TGTGCCAGCATGGTCCGGGAAAAACTGTTTTTT. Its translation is CASMVREKLFF.

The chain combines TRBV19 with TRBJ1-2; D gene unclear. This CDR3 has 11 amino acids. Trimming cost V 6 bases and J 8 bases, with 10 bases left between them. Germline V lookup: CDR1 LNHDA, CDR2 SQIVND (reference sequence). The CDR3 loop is CASSRTGGYTF. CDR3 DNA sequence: TGTGCCAGTAGCCGGACGGGAGGCTACACCTTC.

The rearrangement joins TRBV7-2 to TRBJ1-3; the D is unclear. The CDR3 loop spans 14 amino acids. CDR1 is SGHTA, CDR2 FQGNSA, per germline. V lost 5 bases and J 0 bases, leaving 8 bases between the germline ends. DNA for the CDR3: TGTGCCAGCAGCCAGACGGGCTCTGGAAACACCATATATTTT. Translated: CASSQTGSGNTIYF.

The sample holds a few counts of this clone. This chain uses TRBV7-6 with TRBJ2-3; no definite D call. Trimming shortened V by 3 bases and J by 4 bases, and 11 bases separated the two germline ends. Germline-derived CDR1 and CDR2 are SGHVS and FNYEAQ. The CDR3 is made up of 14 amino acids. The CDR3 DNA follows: TGTGCCAGCAGCTTGGATATGAGCTCAGATACGCAGTATTTT. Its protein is CASSLDMSSDTQYF.

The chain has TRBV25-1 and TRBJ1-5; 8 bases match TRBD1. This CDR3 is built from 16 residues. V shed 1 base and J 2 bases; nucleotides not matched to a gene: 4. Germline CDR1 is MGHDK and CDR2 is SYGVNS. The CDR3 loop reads CASSESGGEGNQPQHF. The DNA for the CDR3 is TGTGCCAGCAGTGAATCAGGGGGCGAGGGCAATCAGCCCCAGCATTTT.

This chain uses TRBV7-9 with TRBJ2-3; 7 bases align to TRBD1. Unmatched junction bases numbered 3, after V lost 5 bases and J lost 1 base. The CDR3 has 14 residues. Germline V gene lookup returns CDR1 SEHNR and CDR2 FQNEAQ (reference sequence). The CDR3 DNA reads TGTGCCAGCAGCCCTGGGACAGGCACAGATACGCAGTATTTT. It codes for CASSPGTGTDTQYF.

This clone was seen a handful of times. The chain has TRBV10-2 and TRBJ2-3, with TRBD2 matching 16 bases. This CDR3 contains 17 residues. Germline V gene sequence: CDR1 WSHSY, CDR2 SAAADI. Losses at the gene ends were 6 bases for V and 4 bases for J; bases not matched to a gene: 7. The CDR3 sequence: CASRRGTSGGASDTQYF. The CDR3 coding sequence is TGCGCCAGCAGACGAGGGACTAGCGGGGGGGCGTCAGATACGCAGTATTTT.

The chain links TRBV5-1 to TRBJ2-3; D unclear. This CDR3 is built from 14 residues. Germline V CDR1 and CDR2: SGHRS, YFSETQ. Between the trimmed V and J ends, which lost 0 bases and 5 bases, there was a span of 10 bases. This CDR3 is CASSLETPEDTQYF. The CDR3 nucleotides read TGCGCCAGCAGCTTGGAGACGCCAGAAGATACGCAGTATTTT.

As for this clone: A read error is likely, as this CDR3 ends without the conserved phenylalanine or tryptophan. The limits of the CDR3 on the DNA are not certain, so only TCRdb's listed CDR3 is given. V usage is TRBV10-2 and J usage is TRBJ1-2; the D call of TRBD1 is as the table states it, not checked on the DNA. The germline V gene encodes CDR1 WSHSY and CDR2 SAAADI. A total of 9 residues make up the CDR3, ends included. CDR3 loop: CASPLHRGA.

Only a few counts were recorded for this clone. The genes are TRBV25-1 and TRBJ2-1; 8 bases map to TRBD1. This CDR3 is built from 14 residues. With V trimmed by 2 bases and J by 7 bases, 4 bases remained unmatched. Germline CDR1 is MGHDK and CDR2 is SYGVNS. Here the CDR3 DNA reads TGTGCCAGCAGTGAACCCACAGGGGGTAATGAGCAGTTCTTC. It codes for CASSEPTGGNEQFF.

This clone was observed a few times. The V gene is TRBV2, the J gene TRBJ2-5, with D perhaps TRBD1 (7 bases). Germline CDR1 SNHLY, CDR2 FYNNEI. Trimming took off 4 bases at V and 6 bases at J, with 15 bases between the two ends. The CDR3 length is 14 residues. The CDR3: CASSAQGGEKTQYF. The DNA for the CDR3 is TGTGCCAGCAGTGCCCAGGGGGGTGAAAAGACCCAGTACTTC.

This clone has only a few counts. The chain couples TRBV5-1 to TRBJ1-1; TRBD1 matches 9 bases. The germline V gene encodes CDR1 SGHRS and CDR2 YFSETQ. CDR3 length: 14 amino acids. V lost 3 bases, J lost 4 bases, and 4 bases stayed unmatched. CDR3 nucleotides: TGCGCCAGCAGCTGGGGACAGGGCGTCACTGAAGCTTTCTTT. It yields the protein CASSWGQGVTEAFF.

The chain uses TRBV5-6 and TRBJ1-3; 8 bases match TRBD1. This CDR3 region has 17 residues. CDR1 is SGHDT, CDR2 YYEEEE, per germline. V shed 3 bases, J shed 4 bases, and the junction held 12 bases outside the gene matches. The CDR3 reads CASSSYLTGAVGNTIYF. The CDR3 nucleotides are TGTGCCAGCAGCTCCTACTTGACAGGGGCGGTAGGAAACACCATATATTTT.

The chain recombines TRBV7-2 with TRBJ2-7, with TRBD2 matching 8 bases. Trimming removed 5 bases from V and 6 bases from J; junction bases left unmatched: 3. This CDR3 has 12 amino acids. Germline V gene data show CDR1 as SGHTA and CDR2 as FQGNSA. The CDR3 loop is CASSRGGAEQYF. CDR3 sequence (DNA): TGTGCCAGCAGCCGGGGGGGGGCCGAGCAGTACTTC.

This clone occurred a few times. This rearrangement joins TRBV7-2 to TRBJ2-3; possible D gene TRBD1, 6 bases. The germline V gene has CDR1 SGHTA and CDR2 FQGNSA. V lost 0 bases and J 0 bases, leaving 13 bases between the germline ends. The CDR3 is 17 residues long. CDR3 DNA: TGTGCCAGCAGCTTAGCGGGGGCCCCGGACAGCACAGATACGCAGTATTTT. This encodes CASSLAGAPDSTDTQYF.

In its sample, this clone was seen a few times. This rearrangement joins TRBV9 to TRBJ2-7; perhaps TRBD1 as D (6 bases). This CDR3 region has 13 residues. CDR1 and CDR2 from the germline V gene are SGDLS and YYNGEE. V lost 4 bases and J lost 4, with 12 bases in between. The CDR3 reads CASSRDTKYEQYF. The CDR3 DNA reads TGTGCCAGCAGCCGGGACACTAAATACGAGCAGTACTTC.

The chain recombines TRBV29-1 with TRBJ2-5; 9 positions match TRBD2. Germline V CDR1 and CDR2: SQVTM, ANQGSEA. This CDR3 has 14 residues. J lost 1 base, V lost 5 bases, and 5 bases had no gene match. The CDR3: CSVNLAGTQETQYF. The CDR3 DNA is TGCAGCGTTAACCTAGCGGGGACCCAAGAGACCCAGTACTTC.

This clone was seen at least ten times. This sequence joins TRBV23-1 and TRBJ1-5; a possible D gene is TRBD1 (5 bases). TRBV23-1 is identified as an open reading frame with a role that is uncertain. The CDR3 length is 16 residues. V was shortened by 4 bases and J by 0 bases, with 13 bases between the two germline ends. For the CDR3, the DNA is TGCGCCAGCAGTCGGTCAGGGCGGTATAGCAATCAGCCCCAGCATTTT. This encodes CASSRSGRYSNQPQHF.